This entry lists 20 T cell receptor beta chains sequenced from one sample in a study of CXCR3-negative and CXCR3-positive naive CD8 T cells. Study-level results: CXCR3-positive naive cells had TRB CDR3s that were more hydrophobic than CXCR3-negative naive cells had.

The study made its TRB cDNA libraries by 5' RACE, adding UMI labels. TCRdb derives one entry per CDR3 protein from the 5' RACE reads, leaving out DNA. The sample data list roughly 120,000 distinct CDR3 sequences. Their recognized antigens are unknown. The sample was naive CXCR3+ CD8+ T cells from blood. Subset described: CD45RO-CCR7+CD27+CD95- naive CD8+ T cells expressing CXCR3 (TNR3+). The receptors shown here come from a human donor in good health. Some clones in this sample may be carry-over from other donors' samples.

The rearrangement joins TRBV30 to TRBJ2-7; TCRdb gives TRBD1 as the D gene, but with no DNA this cannot be confirmed. Germline V lookup: CDR1 GTSNPN, CDR2 SVGIG (reference sequence). The CDR3 is 13 amino acids. This CDR3 is CAWSKTGGTEQYF.

The V gene is TRBV4-2, the J gene TRBJ2-2; TCRdb calls TRBD2, which cannot be checked without DNA. This CDR3 comprises 18 residues. Per the germline V gene, CDR1 is LGHNA and CDR2 is YNFKEQ. The CDR3 spells CASSQEYSGGPRNGELFF.

V usage is TRBV6-2 or TRBV6-3 and J usage is TRBJ2-7; TCRdb's assignment of TRBD1 cannot be checked, as there is no DNA. CDR1 and CDR2 from the germline V gene are MNHEY and SVGEGT. The CDR3 has 15 residues. Here the CDR3 reads CASSYSISGLDEQYF.

This chain uses TRBV20-1 with TRBJ2-7. The CDR3 totals 16 residues. CDR1 and CDR2 (germline): DFQATT, SNEGSKA (reference sequence). CDR3 region: CSAEWSSGHSSYEQYF.

The chain has TRBV20-1 and TRBJ1-1; TCRdb gives TRBD1 as the D gene, but with no DNA this cannot be confirmed. The V gene's germline CDR1 is DFQATT and CDR2 SNEGSKA (reference sequence). This CDR3 contains 15 residues. CDR3 protein: CSAAPGTALWTEAFF.

The chain couples TRBV29-1 to TRBJ2-1. Germline V gives CDR1 SQVTM, CDR2 ANQGSEA. The CDR3 consists of 15 residues. The CDR3 loop reads CSVEEAGSSYNEQFF.

The V call is TRBV30, the J call TRBJ2-3; TCRdb gives TRBD2 as the D gene, but with no DNA this cannot be confirmed. CDR3 length equals 14 residues. Germline CDR1 and CDR2: GTSNPN and SVGIG (reference sequence). CDR3 amino acids: CAWARDSNTDTQYF.

V and J are TRBV7-6 and TRBJ1-4; TCRdb's assignment of TRBD1 cannot be checked, as there is no DNA. The germline CDR1 and CDR2 sequences are SGHVS and FNYEAQ. The length of the CDR3 is 15 residues. CDR3 in amino acids: CASSSMDRRNEKLFF.

This chain connects TRBV12-3 or TRBV12-4 to TRBJ2-3; TCRdb's D call of TRBD1 is untestable without DNA. This CDR3 spans 16 amino acids. The CDR3 protein is CASAGGVTPLEDTQYF.

This chain links TRBV2 with TRBJ2-5. The CDR3 extends over 16 amino acids. The V gene's germline CDR1 is SNHLY and CDR2 FYNNEI. The CDR3 protein is CASSEPGRILHETQYF.

The genes are TRBV7-9 and TRBJ1-1; TCRdb gives TRBD1 as the D gene, but with no DNA this cannot be confirmed. The CDR3 runs to 14 residues. Germline-derived CDR1 and CDR2 are SEHNR and FQNEAQ (reference sequence). This chain's CDR3 is CASSLRGDDPEAFF.

The V and J genes are TRBV7-3 and TRBJ2-1; TCRdb's assignment of TRBD2 cannot be checked, as there is no DNA. The CDR3 extends over 13 amino acids. CDR1 is SGHTA, CDR2 FQGTGA, per germline. CDR3 sequence: CASSFGTAGEQFF.

This chain joins TRBV28 and TRBJ2-1; TCRdb outputs TRBD2, but without DNA this stays unchecked. The V gene's germline CDR1 is MDHEN and CDR2 SYDVKM. This CDR3 spans 15 amino acids. This chain's CDR3 is CASSLLAEVHNEQFF.

The V call is TRBV19, the J call TRBJ1-5; TCRdb gives TRBD1 as the D gene, but with no DNA this cannot be confirmed. Germline-derived CDR1 and CDR2 are LNHDA and SQIVND (reference sequence). The CDR3 has 16 amino acids. The chain's CDR3 is CASTLGGQSNNQPQHF.

The chain uses TRBV11-2 and TRBJ2-1; TCRdb names TRBD1, which stays unverified in the absence of DNA. Looked up from germline, CDR1 is SGHAT and CDR2 is FQNNGV. The CDR3 runs 16 residues. The CDR3 region is CASSFEVPSYYNEQFF.

This chain connects TRBV15 to TRBJ1-5; there is no DNA to check the TCRdb D call of TRBD1. This CDR3 has 15 residues. CDR1 LNHNV and CDR2 YYDKDF come from the germline V gene (reference sequence). The CDR3 here is CATSPRTGGDQPQHF.

The CDR3 sequence: CSVEGPDGGQAGELFF. The rearrangement joins TRBV29-1 to TRBJ2-2; absent DNA, TCRdb's TRBD1 call cannot be checked. The CDR3 runs to 16 residues. Per the germline V gene, CDR1 is SQVTM and CDR2 is ANQGSEA.

This chain joins TRBV4-3 and TRBJ1-1. The CDR3 contains 16 residues. Germline CDR1 LGHNA, CDR2 YSLEER. The CDR3 loop reads CASSQEVRQENTEAFF.

The V call is TRBV14, the J call TRBJ2-7; without DNA, the TCRdb call of TRBD1 cannot be checked. The CDR3 consists of 16 residues. Germline CDR1 and CDR2: SGHDN and FVKESK. This CDR3 reads CASSPRQGDGSYEQYF.

CDR3 loop: CASSHPREFENEQFF. The genes are TRBV23-1 and TRBJ2-1; the D call of TRBD1 rests on TCRdb alone, since no DNA is present to check it. TRBV23-1 is an open reading frame whose function is uncertain. The CDR3 covers 15 residues.